This T cell receptor (beta chain) was identified in a study of T cell repertoires in cytomegalovirus infection. Study-wide context: TCR beta signatures that were public indicated CMV infection and matching HLA type.

Concerning this clonotype: The antigen is undetermined.

There are 17 residues in the CDR3. Germline values: CDR1 SGHVS, CDR2 FNYEAQ. V lost 5 bases, J lost 2 bases, and 10 bases stayed unmatched. TCRdb used MiXCR to reprocess the reads, holding one entry per CDR3 protein. Seen here are some 560,000 distinct CDR3 sequences, just under 40% observed once, and the top ten hold 40% to 60%. The sample in question was cultured PBMCs, obtained from culture after CMV antigen stimulation. The TCR sequence derives from a human donor in good health (CMV status not recorded). Some clones in this sample may be carry-over from other donors' samples. J is TRBJ2-1 and V is TRBV7-6; 9 bases match TRBD2. CDR3 amino acids: CASSHISGRGPYNEQFF. As DNA, the CDR3 is TGTGCCAGCAGCCACATTAGCGGGAGAGGCCCCTACAATGAGCAGTTCTTC.